The rows below give T cell receptor beta chains drawn from one sample of a study of T cells in Graves' hyperthyroidism and ophthalmopathy. TCRdb processed the multiplex PCR reads anew with MiXCR; each CDR3 protein has one entry. The sample contains 350,000 to 400,000 distinct CDR3 sequences, about 15% of which appear only once. Sequencing used blood. The receptor set was obtained from a woman aged 25-40 years with Graves' hyperthyroidism. CDR3s include the opening cysteine and the closing phenylalanine or tryptophan. Fields, in order: V gene, D gene, J gene, clone size, CDR3 protein, CDR3 DNA. A D gene is named only where the DNA matches it firmly. Rows may omit the clone size; those that give it use once, few, many or a size class.

V: TRBV20-1
D: TRBD2
J: TRBJ2-3
size: many
CDR3: CSATPSRGAPDTQYF
DNA: TGCAGTGCCACCCCATCGCGGGGGGCACCAGATACGCAGTATTTT

V: TRBV9
D: TRBD1
J: TRBJ2-7
size: NA
CDR3: CASSVAGTGGFYEQYF
DNA: TGTGCCAGCAGCGTAGCCGGGACAGGGGGTTTCTACGAGCAGTACTTC

V: TRBV7-2
D: TRBD1
J: TRBJ1-2
size: many
CDR3: CASSLARDRGKGYTF
DNA: TGTGCCAGCAGCTTAGCTCGGGACAGGGGGAAGGGCTACACCTTC

V: TRBV27
D: TRBD1
J: TRBJ2-7
size: many
CDR3: CASSLRDRAYEQYF
DNA: TGTGCCAGCAGTTTAAGGGACAGGGCCTACGAGCAGTACTTC

V: TRBV29-1
D: NA
J: TRBJ1-2
size: many
CDR3: CSVEGSNYGYTF
DNA: TGCAGCGTTGAAGGGAGTAACTATGGCTACACCTTC

V: TRBV27
D: NA
J: TRBJ2-7
size: many
CDR3: CASSHAGSGSYEQYF
DNA: TGTGCCAGCTCCCATGCAGGGAGCGGGTCCTACGAGCAGTACTTC

V: TRBV4-2
D: NA
J: TRBJ2-1
size: NA
CDR3: CASSQGSWDNEQFF
DNA: TGTGCCAGCAGCCAAGGGTCGTGGGACAATGAGCAGTTCTTC

V: TRBV5-1
D: NA
J: TRBJ2-3
size: few
CDR3: CASSLLVEGTDTQYF
DNA: TGCGCCAGCAGCTTGCTTGTGGAGGGCACAGATACGCAGTATTTT

V: TRBV4-1
D: TRBD1
J: TRBJ2-2
size: NA
CDR3: CASSQRQGGIDTGELFF
DNA: TGCGCCAGCAGCCAGAGACAGGGGGGGATAGATACCGGGGAGCTGTTTTTT

V: TRBV6-1
D: TRBD2
J: TRBJ2-2
size: few
CDR3: CASRGRTSGDTGELFF
DNA: TGTGCCAGCAGGGGGCGGACTAGCGGGGACACCGGGGAGCTGTTTTTT

V: TRBV5-1
D: NA
J: TRBJ2-7
size: NA
CDR3: CASSLAFGDTYEQYF
DNA: TGCGCCAGCAGCTTGGCCTTTGGAGATACCTACGAGCAGTACTTC

V: TRBV7-6
D: NA
J: TRBJ2-7
size: many
CDR3: CASSPFEDEQYF
DNA: TGTGCCAGCAGCCCCTTCGAGGACGAGCAGTACTTC

V: TRBV5-6
D: NA
J: TRBJ2-1
size: few
CDR3: CASTIRGPLGYNEQFF
DNA: TGTGCCAGCACCATCCGGGGCCCTCTAGGGTACAATGAGCAGTTCTTC

V: TRBV30
D: TRBD2
J: TRBJ2-1
size: few
CDR3: CAWRYLLGLAGNEQFF
DNA: TGTGCCTGGAGGTACTTACTCGGACTAGCGGGGAATGAGCAGTTCTTC

V: TRBV9
D: TRBD1
J: TRBJ1-6
size: many
CDR3: CASSLGDRGLDSPLHF
DNA: TGTGCCAGCAGCCTCGGGGACAGGGGATTGGATTCACCCCTCCACTTT

V: TRBV5-4
D: NA
J: TRBJ2-2
size: NA
CDR3: CASSLGSRTTPTNTGELFF
DNA: TGTGCCAGCAGCTTGGGAAGCAGGACTACTCCCACGAACACCGGGGAGCTGTTTTTT

V: TRBV28
D: NA
J: TRBJ2-7
size: many
CDR3: CASTNIPGSTYEQYF
DNA: TGTGCCAGCACTAATATCCCGGGATCAACCTACGAGCAGTACTTC

V: TRBV15
D: NA
J: TRBJ2-7
size: NA
CDR3: CATSRGPSSYEQYF
DNA: TGTGCCACCAGCAGAGGTCCGAGCTCCTACGAGCAGTACTTC

V: TRBV24-1
D: NA
J: TRBJ2-7
size: NA
CDR3: CATSASRQSSYEQYF
DNA: TGTGCCACCAGTGCTTCCCGACAGAGCTCCTACGAGCAGTACTTC

V: TRBV7-9
D: NA
J: TRBJ2-5
size: few
CDR3: CASILNPGLDQETQYF
DNA: TGTGCCAGCATACTAAACCCCGGGCTAGACCAAGAGACCCAGTACTTC

V: TRBV12-3/TRBV12-4
D: TRBD2
J: TRBJ2-1
size: many
CDR3: CASTVAGAPLNEQFF
DNA: TGTGCCAGCACCGTAGCGGGAGCTCCTCTCAATGAGCAGTTCTTC

V: TRBV28
D: TRBD2
J: TRBJ2-7
size: many
CDR3: CASSFGLAGSYEQYF
DNA: TGTGCCAGCAGTTTCGGACTAGCGGGCTCCTACGAGCAGTACTTC

V: TRBV9
D: NA
J: TRBJ2-3
size: many
CDR3: CASSRASGEDTQYF
DNA: TGTGCCAGCAGCCGCGCAAGTGGGGAAGATACGCAGTATTTT

V: TRBV28
D: TRBD2
J: TRBJ2-5
size: few
CDR3: CASVGRARETQYF
DNA: TGTGCCAGCGTCGGGAGGGCCAGGGAGACCCAGTACTTC

V: TRBV5-1
D: NA
J: TRBJ2-1
size: few
CDR3: CASSFVTRLGDEQFF
DNA: TGCGCCAGCAGCTTTGTGACTAGGCTAGGGGATGAGCAGTTCTTC

V: TRBV11-2
D: NA
J: TRBJ2-7
size: many
CDR3: CASSLARSYEQYF
DNA: TGTGCCAGCAGCTTAGCCCGGTCCTACGAGCAGTACTTC

V: TRBV5-5
D: NA
J: TRBJ2-4
size: few
CDR3: CASSLGQIKNIQYF
DNA: TGTGCCAGCAGCTTGGGACAGATAAAAAACATTCAGTACTTC

V: TRBV27
D: TRBD2
J: TRBJ2-7
size: many
CDR3: CASTRAGGSEQYF
DNA: TGTGCCAGCACCCGAGCGGGAGGGTCCGAGCAGTACTTC

V: TRBV24-1
D: NA
J: TRBJ2-5
size: many
CDR3: CATSDPPQETQYF
DNA: TGTGCCACCAGTGACCCACCGCAAGAGACCCAGTACTTC

V: TRBV7-3
D: NA
J: TRBJ2-1
size: many
CDR3: CASSLIDTGNNEQFF
DNA: TGTGCCAGCAGCTTAATAGACACAGGGAACAATGAGCAGTTCTTC

V: TRBV18
D: NA
J: TRBJ2-5
size: many
CDR3: CASSPPNSQETQYF
DNA: TGTGCCAGCTCACCACCGAACAGCCAAGAGACCCAGTACTTC

V: TRBV15
D: TRBD2
J: TRBJ2-3
size: many
CDR3: CATSIPERGGSDTQYF
DNA: TGTGCCACCAGCATACCGGAGCGGGGGGGGTCAGATACGCAGTATTTT

V: TRBV28
D: TRBD2
J: TRBJ2-5
size: few
CDR3: CASSYGTSGRTPQYF
DNA: TGTGCCAGCAGTTACGGGACTAGCGGGAGGACCCCCCAGTACTTC

V: TRBV7-9
D: NA
J: TRBJ2-7
size: many
CDR3: CANLPQGNSYEQYF
DNA: TGTGCCAACCTACCACAGGGAAATTCCTACGAGCAGTACTTC

V: TRBV7-9
D: NA
J: TRBJ2-2
size: many
CDR3: CASRRDTGRLAGELFF
DNA: TGTGCCAGCAGGCGGGACACCGGTCGTCTGGCCGGGGAGCTGTTTTTT

V: TRBV15
D: NA
J: TRBJ1-2
size: NA
CDR3: CATSPSPNYGYTF
DNA: TGTGCCACCAGCCCGAGCCCCAATTATGGCTACACCTTC

V: TRBV6-1
D: NA
J: TRBJ2-3
size: NA
CDR3: CAGGRTDTQYF
DNA: TGTGCCGGGGGCAGGACAGATACGCAGTATTTT

V: TRBV6-5
D: TRBD2
J: TRBJ2-7
size: few
CDR3: CASSYWAGDLSYEQYF
DNA: TGTGCCAGCAGTTACTGGGCGGGAGACCTCTCCTACGAGCAGTACTTC

V: TRBV28
D: TRBD2
J: TRBJ2-7
size: many
CDR3: CASRASGGGRSYEQYF
DNA: TGTGCCAGCAGGGCTAGCGGCGGCGGAAGATCGTACGAGCAGTACTTC

V: TRBV5-1
D: NA
J: TRBJ2-3
size: NA
CDR3: CASSPPENTDTQYF
DNA: TGCGCCAGCAGCCCTCCTGAGAACACAGATACGCAGTATTTT

V: TRBV3-1
D: NA
J: TRBJ1-6
size: many
CDR3: CASSQGPGDRSPLHF
DNA: TGTGCCAGCAGCCAAGGTCCGGGAGACCGTTCACCCCTCCACTTT

V: TRBV5-1
D: NA
J: TRBJ2-3
size: few
CDR3: CASSLAQGAGDTQYF
DNA: TGCGCCAGCAGCTTGGCCCAAGGGGCAGGAGATACGCAGTATTTT

V: TRBV12-3/TRBV12-4
D: TRBD2
J: TRBJ2-2
size: NA
CDR3: CASSETSVNTGELFF
DNA: TGTGCCAGCAGCGAGACTAGCGTGAACACCGGGGAGCTGTTTTTT

V: TRBV7-8
D: NA
J: TRBJ1-1
size: many
CDR3: CASSLGGTNTEAFF
DNA: TGTGCCAGCAGCTTAGGGGGTACGAACACTGAAGCTTTCTTT

V: TRBV28
D: TRBD1
J: TRBJ1-2
size: many
CDR3: CASSLDRGHGYTF
DNA: TGTGCCAGCAGTCTTGACAGGGGGCATGGCTACACCTTC

V: TRBV6-1
D: NA
J: TRBJ2-7
size: many
CDR3: CASSRQAGYSYEQYF
DNA: TGTGCCAGCAGTCGACAGGCAGGTTACTCCTACGAGCAGTACTTC